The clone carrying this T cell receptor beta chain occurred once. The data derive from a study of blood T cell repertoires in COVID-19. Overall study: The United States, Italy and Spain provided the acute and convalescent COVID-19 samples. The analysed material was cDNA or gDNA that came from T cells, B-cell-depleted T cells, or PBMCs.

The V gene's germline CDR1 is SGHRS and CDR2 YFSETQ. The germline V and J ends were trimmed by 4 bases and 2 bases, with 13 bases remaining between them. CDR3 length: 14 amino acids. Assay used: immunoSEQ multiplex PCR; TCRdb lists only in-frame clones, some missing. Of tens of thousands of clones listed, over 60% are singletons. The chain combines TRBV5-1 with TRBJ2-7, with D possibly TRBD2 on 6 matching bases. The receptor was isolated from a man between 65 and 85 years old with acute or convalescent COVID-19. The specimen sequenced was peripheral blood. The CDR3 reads CASSRGTDPYEQYF. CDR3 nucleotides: TGCGCCAGCAGCAGAGGGACTGACCCCTACGAGCAGTACTTC.